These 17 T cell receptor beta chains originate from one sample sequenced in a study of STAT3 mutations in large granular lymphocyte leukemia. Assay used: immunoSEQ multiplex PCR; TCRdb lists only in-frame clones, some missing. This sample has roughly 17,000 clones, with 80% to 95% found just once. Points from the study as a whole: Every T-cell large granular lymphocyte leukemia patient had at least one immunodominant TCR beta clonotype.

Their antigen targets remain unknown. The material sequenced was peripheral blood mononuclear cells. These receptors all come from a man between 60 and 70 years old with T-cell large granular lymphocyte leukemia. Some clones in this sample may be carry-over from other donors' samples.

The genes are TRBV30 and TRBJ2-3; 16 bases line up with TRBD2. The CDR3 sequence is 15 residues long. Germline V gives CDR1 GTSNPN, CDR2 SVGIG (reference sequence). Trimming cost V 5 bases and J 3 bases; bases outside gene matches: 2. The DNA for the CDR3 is TGTGCCTGGGGGACTAGCGGGGGGGGGACAGATACGCAGTATTTT. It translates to CAWGTSGGGTDTQYF.

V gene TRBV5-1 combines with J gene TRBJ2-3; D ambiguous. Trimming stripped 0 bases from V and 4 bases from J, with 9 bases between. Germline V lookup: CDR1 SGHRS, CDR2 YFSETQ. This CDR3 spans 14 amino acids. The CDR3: CASSLALDADTQYF. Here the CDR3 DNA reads TGCGCCAGCAGCTTGGCTCTAGACGCAGATACGCAGTATTTT.

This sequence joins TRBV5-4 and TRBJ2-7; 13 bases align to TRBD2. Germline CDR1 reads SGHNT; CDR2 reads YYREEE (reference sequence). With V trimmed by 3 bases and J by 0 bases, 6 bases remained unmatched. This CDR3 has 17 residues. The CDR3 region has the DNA TGTGCCAGCAGCTCTGGACTAGCGGGAGCCCTCTCCTACGAGCAGTACTTC. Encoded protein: CASSSGLAGALSYEQYF.

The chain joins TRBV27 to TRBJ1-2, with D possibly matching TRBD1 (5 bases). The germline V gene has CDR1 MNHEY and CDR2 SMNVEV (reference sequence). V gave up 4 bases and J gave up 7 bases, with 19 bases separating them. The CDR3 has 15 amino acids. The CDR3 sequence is CASSSLAGPPLGYTF. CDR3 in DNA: TGTGCCAGCAGTTCCCTGGCGGGGCCTCCCCTTGGCTACACCTTC.

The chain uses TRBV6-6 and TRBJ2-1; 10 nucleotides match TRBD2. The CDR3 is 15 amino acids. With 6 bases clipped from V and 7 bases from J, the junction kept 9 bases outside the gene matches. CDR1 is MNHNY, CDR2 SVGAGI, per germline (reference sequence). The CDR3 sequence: CASSPGTSVGNEQFF. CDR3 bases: TGTGCCAGCAGCCCCGGGACTAGCGTGGGTAATGAGCAGTTCTTC.

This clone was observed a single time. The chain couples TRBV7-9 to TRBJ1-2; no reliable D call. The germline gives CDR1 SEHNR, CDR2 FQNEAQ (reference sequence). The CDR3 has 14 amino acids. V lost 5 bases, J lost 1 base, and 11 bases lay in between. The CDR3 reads CASSRRTHNYGYTF. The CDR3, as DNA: TGTGCCAGCAGCAGGAGGACCCATAACTATGGCTACACCTTC.

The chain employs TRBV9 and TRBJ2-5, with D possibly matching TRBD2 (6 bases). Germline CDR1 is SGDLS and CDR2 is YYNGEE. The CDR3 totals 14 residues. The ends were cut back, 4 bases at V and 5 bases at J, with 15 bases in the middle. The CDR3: CASSPFTSGETQYF. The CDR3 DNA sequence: TGTGCCAGCAGCCCTTTTACGAGCGGGGAGACCCAGTACTTC.

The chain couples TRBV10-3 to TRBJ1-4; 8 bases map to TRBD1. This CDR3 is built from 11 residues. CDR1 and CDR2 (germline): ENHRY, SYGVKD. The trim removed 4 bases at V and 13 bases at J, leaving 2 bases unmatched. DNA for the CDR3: TGTGCCATCAGTGGACAGGGGAGACTGTTTTTT. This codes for CAISGQGRLFF.

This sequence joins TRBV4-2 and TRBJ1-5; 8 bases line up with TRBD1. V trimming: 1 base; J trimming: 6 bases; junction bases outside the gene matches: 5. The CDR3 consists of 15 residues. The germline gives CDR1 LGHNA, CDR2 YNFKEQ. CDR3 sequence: CASSQAQGGGQPQHF. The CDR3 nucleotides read TGTGCCAGCAGCCAAGCACAGGGGGGCGGTCAGCCCCAGCATTTT.

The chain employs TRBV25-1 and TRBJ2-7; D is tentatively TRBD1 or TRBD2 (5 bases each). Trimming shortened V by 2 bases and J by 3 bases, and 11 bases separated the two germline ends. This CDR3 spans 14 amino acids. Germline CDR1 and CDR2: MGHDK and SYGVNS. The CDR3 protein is CASSEPGTFYEQYF. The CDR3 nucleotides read TGTGCCAGCAGTGAACCCGGGACCTTCTACGAGCAGTACTTC.

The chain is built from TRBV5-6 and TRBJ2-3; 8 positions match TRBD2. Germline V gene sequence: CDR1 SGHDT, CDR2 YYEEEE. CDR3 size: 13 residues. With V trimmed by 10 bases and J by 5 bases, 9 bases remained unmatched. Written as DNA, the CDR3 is TGTGCCTCGGGAGAAGCGGGAGAAGATACGCAGTATTTT. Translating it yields CASGEAGEDTQYF.

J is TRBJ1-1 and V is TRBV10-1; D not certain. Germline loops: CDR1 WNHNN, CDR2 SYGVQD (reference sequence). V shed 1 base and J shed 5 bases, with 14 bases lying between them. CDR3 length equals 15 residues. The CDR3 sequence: CASSELTLHWTEAFF. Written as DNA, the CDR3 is TGCGCCAGCAGTGAGTTGACTTTACATTGGACTGAAGCTTTCTTT.

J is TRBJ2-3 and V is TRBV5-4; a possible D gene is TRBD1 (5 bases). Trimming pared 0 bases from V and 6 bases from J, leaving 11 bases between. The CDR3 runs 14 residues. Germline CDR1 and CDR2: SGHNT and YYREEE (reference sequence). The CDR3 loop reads CASSLGGIGDTQYF. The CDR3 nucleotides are TGTGCCAGCAGCTTGGGGGGCATCGGCGATACGCAGTATTTT.

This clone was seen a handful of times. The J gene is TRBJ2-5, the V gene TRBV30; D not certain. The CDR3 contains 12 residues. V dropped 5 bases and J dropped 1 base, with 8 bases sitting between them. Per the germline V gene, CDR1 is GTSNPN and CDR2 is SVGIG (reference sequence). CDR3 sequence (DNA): TGTGCCTGGGGGTGGGGCCAAGAGACCCAGTACTTC. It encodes CAWGWGQETQYF.

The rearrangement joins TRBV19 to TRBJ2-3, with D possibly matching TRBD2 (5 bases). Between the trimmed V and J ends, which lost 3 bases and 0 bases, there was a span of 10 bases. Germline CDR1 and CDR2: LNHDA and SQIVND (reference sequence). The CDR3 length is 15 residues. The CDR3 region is CASSMRTLSTDTQYF. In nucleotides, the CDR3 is TGTGCCAGTAGTATGAGGACTCTAAGCACAGATACGCAGTATTTT.

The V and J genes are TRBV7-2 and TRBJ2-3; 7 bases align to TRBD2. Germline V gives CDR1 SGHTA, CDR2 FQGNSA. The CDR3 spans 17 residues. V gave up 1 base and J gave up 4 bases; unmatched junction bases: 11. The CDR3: CASSLGRRGGAADTQYF. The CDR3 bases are TGTGCCAGCAGCTTAGGGCGGCGGGGAGGGGCGGCAGATACGCAGTATTTT.

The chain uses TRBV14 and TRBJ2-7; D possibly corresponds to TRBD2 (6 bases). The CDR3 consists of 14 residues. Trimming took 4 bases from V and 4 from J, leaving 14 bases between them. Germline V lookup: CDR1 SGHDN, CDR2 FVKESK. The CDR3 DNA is TGTGCCAGCAGCCCCCGGGACTGGGAATACGAGCAGTACTTC. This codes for CASSPRDWEYEQYF.